This T cell receptor beta chain was sequenced in a study of blood T cell repertoires in COVID-19. Study overall: The United States, Italy and Spain supplied acute and convalescent COVID-19 samples. Sources were T cells, B-cell-depleted T cells, or PBMCs; the material itself was cDNA or gDNA.

Sequencing was performed with immunoSEQ multiplex PCR; in TCRdb, only in-frame clones are kept and a portion is missing. The table lists over 150,000 clones, 84% of them singletons. The CDR3 is 13 residues long. Germline CDR1 SEHNR, CDR2 FQNEAQ (reference sequence). After removal of 3 bases from V and 4 bases from J, the junction contained 0 bases not matched to a gene. Sequenced: peripheral blood. This sequence joins TRBV7-9 and TRBJ1-1; 9 bases agree with TRBD1. The receptor's source is a young man with active or convalescent COVID-19. The CDR3: CASSLTGGTEAFF. CDR3 bases: TGTGCCAGCAGCTTGACAGGGGGCACTGAAGCTTTCTTT.